What follows describes a single T cell receptor (beta chain). Per the original methods: Estimation of nucleated cell counts relied on the amplification of reference gene primers. The data were produced by immunoSEQ multiplex PCR, yet TCRdb's version contains in-frame clones alone and is incomplete. The V and J calls and the clone size are those of that table, but D and trimming were determined from the DNA. Here the sample spans about 280,000 clones, about 83% being singletons. The source of the sample is a study of blood T cell repertoires in COVID-19. With 3 bases removed from V and 2 bases from J, the gap between germline ends came to 10 bases. CDR3 length equals 13 residues. The germline gives CDR1 GTSNPN, CDR2 SVGIG (reference sequence).

The chain carries TRBV30 and TRBJ2-5; D is possibly TRBD2 (6 bases). This TCR came from a woman between 45 and 65 years old who had recovered from COVID-19. The specimen was peripheral blood. The CDR3 nucleotides are TGTGCCTGGAGGTCCGGGAGTCAAGAGACCCAGTACTTC. Translated: CAWRSGSQETQYF.